A single sample is the source of the 5 T cell receptor beta chains below, sequenced in a study of blood T cell repertoires in COVID-19. Data came from immunoSEQ multiplex PCR; TCRdb stores just in-frame clones and leaves some out. The data show roughly 72,000 clones, roughly 91% seen once. Sequences were obtained from peripheral blood. All receptors derive from a human donor in a cohort sampled during active COVID-19.

The chain combines TRBV10-3 with TRBJ1-6; TRBD1 matches 8 bases. The CDR3 is 19 amino acids. The ends lost 0 bases at V and 3 bases at J; junction bases unmatched: 10. CDR1 is ENHRY and CDR2 is SYGVKD in the germline V gene. This CDR3 reads CAISESSAYRGSYNSPLHF. The CDR3 DNA reads TGTGCCATCAGTGAGTCGAGTGCCTACAGGGGGAGCTATAATTCACCCCTCCACTTT.

The chain carries TRBV6-1 and TRBJ1-2; D is possibly TRBD1 (6 bases). The CDR3 sequence is 13 residues long. The germline CDR1 and CDR2 sequences are MNHNS and SASEGT. V was trimmed by 3 bases and J by 8 bases, leaving 13 bases between them. This CDR3 reads CASSETRGRGYTF. The CDR3 DNA sequence: TGTGCCAGCAGTGAGACCAGGGGACGGGGCTACACCTTC.

This clone was observed a handful of times. The genes are TRBV28 and TRBJ2-3, with 9 nucleotides matching TRBD2. The CDR3 totals 16 residues. J lost 4 bases, V lost 6 bases, and 11 bases had no gene match. Germline CDR1 is MDHEN and CDR2 is SYDVKM. The CDR3 DNA reads as TGTGCCAGCAGATCACCCTCGCGGGAGGGCTCAGATACGCAGTATTTT. Translating gives CASRSPSREGSDTQYF.

In this sample, this clone turned up once. This sequence joins TRBV29-1 and TRBJ2-5, with D maybe TRBD2 (5 bases). CDR3 length equals 13 residues. Germline V CDR1 and CDR2: SQVTM, ANQGSEA. Deletions cut 7 bases from V and 4 bases from J, with 16 bases between. The CDR3 reads CSGRVGPGETQYF. The CDR3 nucleotides are TGCAGCGGGCGGGTCGGTCCCGGAGAGACCCAGTACTTC.

V usage is TRBV9 and J usage is TRBJ2-7, with 10 bases that match TRBD1. Germline CDR1 SGDLS, CDR2 YYNGEE. The CDR3 sequence is 15 residues long. Trimming cost V 3 bases and J 1 base; bases outside gene matches: 4. The CDR3 is CASSAEDRGSYEQYF. CDR3 bases: TGTGCCAGCAGCGCCGAGGACAGGGGGTCCTACGAGCAGTACTTC.